This T cell receptor (beta chain) was observed in a study of T cells in narcolepsy. CDR3 length: 12 residues. Germline CDR1 SEHNR, CDR2 FQNEAQ (reference sequence). Points from the study as a whole: Blood of same and different patients, but not healthy controls, reportedly held recurring autoreactive clonotypes.

This clone was seen a few times. Its antigen is still unknown. Method: immunoSEQ multiplex PCR; TCRdb's copy keeps in-frame clones and lacks some. The repertoire holds 15,000 to 20,000 clones, with around 86% as singletons. This sequence joins TRBV7-9 and TRBJ2-7; TRBD2 is a possible D gene (6 bases). Source material: memory (CD45RA-) CD4+ T cells from blood. This sequence was found in a human donor in good health. CDR3 sequence (DNA): TGTGCGGCCACGGAGGGCACCTACGAGCAGTACTTC. The encoded protein is CAATEGTYEQYF.